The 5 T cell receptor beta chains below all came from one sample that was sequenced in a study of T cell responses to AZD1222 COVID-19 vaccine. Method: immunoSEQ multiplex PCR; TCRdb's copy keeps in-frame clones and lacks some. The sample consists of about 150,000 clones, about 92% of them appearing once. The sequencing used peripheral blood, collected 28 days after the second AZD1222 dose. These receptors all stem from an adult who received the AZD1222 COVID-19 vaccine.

Here the CDR3 reads CASSPTPVNYEQYF. For the CDR3, the DNA is TGTGCCAGCAGCCCAACTCCAGTTAACTACGAGCAGTACTTC. V is TRBV5-4 and J is TRBJ2-7; D is uncertain. Germline V lookup: CDR1 SGHNT, CDR2 YYREEE (reference sequence). CDR3 length: 14 amino acids. Between the trimmed V and J ends, which lost 4 bases and 3 bases, there was a span of 14 bases.

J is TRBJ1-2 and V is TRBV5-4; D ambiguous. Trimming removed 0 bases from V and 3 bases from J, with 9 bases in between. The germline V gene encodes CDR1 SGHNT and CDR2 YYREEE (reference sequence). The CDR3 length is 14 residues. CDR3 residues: CASSLAGRDYGYTF. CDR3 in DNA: TGTGCCAGCAGCTTGGCAGGACGAGACTATGGCTACACCTTC.

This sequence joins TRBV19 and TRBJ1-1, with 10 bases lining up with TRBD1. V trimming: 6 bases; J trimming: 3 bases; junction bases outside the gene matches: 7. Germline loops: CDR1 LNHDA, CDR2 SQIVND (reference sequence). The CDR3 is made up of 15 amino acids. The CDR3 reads CASSFSGTGDTEAFF. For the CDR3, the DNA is TGTGCCAGTAGCTTTTCCGGGACAGGGGACACTGAAGCTTTCTTT.

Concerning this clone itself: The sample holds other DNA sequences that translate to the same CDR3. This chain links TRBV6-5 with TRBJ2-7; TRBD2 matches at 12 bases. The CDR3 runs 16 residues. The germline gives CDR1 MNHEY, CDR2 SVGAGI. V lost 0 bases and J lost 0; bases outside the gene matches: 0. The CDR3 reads CASSYSTSGSSYEQYF. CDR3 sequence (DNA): TGTGCCAGCAGTTACTCGACTAGCGGGAGCTCCTACGAGCAGTACTTC.

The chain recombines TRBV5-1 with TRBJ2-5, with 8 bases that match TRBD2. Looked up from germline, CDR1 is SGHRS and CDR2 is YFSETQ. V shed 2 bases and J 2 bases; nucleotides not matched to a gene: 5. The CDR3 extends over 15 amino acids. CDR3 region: CASSFGTSVQETQYF. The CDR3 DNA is TGCGCCAGCAGCTTCGGGACTAGTGTACAAGAGACCCAGTACTTC.